This T cell receptor beta chain was profiled in a study of T cell responses to AZD1222 COVID-19 vaccine. Points from the study as a whole: Among the donors, most were white British and more were female, and clonal diversity was possibly underestimated. Rises in breadth and depth of Spike-specific TCRs came after two AZD1222 doses. The CD4 TCRs associated with vaccination extended across spike and predominated at 160-218 and 743-854.

Of note for this clone: As yet, its antigen is unknown.

Sequencing was performed with immunoSEQ multiplex PCR; in TCRdb, only in-frame clones are kept and a portion is missing. The sample has 95,000 to 150,000 clones; more than 85% are singletons. This CDR3 has 13 residues. Germline values: CDR1 MNHEY, CDR2 SVGAGI. With V trimmed by 7 bases and J by 4 bases, 6 bases remained unmatched. The material sequenced was peripheral blood, taken 28 days after the second AZD1222 dose. This rearrangement joins TRBV6-5 to TRBJ1-1; 7 nucleotides line up with TRBD1. The sequence was obtained from an adult who received the AZD1222 COVID-19 vaccine. The CDR3 loop is CASTRGGGTEAFF. The CDR3, as DNA: TGTGCCAGCACCAGAGGGGGCGGCACTGAAGCTTTCTTT.